The following is a T cell receptor beta chain sequence with its context. In the authors' workflow: Quantification of nucleated cells was approximated via reference gene primer amplification. Assay: immunoSEQ multiplex PCR; the TCRdb copy retains only in-frame clones and omits some. For V, J and clone size, that table is used; D and trimming come from the DNA. The table records about 42,000 clones, 77% of them present only once. This entry comes from a study of blood T cell repertoires in COVID-19. On the study more broadly: Spain, Italy and the United States supplied samples that represented acute and convalescent COVID-19. From T cells, B-cell-depleted T cells, or PBMCs came the material, which was cDNA or gDNA.

The CDR3 loop spans 10 amino acids. Germline V gives CDR1 ENHRY, CDR2 SYGVKD. V was trimmed by 11 bases and J by 6 bases, leaving 10 bases between them. This sequence originates from a woman aged 70-85 years with acute or convalescent COVID-19. The V gene is TRBV10-3, the J gene TRBJ1-1; D gene uncertain. Source material: peripheral blood. The CDR3 DNA follows: TGTGCCCCAGCGGGCTCTGAAGCTTTCTTT. This codes for CAPAGSEAFF.